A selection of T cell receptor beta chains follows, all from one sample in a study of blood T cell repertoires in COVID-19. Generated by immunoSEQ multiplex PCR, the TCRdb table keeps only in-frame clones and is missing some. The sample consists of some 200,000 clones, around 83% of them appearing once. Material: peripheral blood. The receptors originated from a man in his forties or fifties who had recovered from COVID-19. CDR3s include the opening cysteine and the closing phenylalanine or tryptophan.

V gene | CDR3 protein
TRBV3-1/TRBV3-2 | CASSARRGRAGGELFF
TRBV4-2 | CASSPWTSGNYNEQFF
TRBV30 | CAWSAQVNTEAFF
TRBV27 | CASSKQREWWVDTQYF
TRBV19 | CASTPGSEGGRNTIYF
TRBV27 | CASSLSQGSEQYF
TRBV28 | CASSTFSPGTGDNSPLHF
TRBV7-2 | CASSSLAASTQYF
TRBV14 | CASSQVYTVQGVKNIQYF
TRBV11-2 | CASSFTGAGETQYF
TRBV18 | CASSPRPGPGQGKTDTQYF
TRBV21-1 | CASSKALCWAVNTEAFF
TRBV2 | CASSIIPGQPVGDIQYF
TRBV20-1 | CSATRGPEAFF
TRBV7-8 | CASSLITDGKGGYTF
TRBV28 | CASSLEEYSNQPQHF
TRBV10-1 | CASSPRQGGRNTEAFF
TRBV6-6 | CASNPEGQPQHF
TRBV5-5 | CASSLAPGQGNTEAFF
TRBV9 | CASSARGLTEAFF
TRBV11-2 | CASSSTSGLSSYEQYF
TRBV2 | CASSDSGLSNQPQHF
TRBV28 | CASSFGGMNTEAFF
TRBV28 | CASSISMATEAFF
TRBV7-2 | CASSLNLRQGNHEQYF
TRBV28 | CASTQGAGEQYF
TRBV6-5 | CASRLAGGLDEQYF
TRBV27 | CASSLYGAVTEAFF
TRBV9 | CASSPRLAGVTGELFF
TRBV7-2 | CASSSYGGGIEEQYF
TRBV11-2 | CASSLSASGRTYNEQFF
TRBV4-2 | CASSQEDSQQYGYTF
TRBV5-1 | CASSLTSGSTDTQYF
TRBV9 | CASSVTRGGDYGYTF
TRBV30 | CAWSAWGRGYEQYF
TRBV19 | CATRMTAEDYGYTF